The 27 T cell receptor beta chains below come from one sample, sequenced in a study of blood T cells in healthy people across ages. A J-beta primer mix and a sample-barcoded 5' primer were used in a second PCR of roughly 7 to 12 cycles. TCRdb used MiXCR to reprocess the 5' RACE reads, holding one entry per CDR3 protein. The sample records approximately 1.5 million distinct CDR3 sequences, 30% to 40% being singletons. Material: blood. The source of these receptors is a woman in her 30s in good health.

This clonotype was found many times. This chain joins TRBV29-1 and TRBJ2-5; D remains ambiguous. Germline CDR1 is SQVTM and CDR2 is ANQGSEA. With 3 bases removed from V and 0 bases from J, the gap between germline ends came to 2 bases. CDR3 length: 11 residues. The CDR3 here is CSVDNQETQYF. CDR3 bases: TGCAGCGTTGACAACCAAGAGACCCAGTACTTC.

This chain joins TRBV14 and TRBJ2-7; D remains unclear. CDR1 and CDR2 (germline): SGHDN, FVKESK. V shed 0 bases and J shed 0 bases, with 15 bases lying between them. This CDR3 region has 17 residues. CDR3 amino acids: CASSQEGSRRLSYEQYF. The CDR3 DNA sequence: TGTGCCAGCAGCCAAGAGGGCTCCCGGAGACTCTCCTACGAGCAGTACTTC.

This clonotype was counted only a few times. V usage is TRBV4-1 and J usage is TRBJ2-5, with D unclear. V was cut by 2 bases and J by 5 bases, with 12 bases left in between. Germline V CDR1 and CDR2: MGHRA, YSYEKL. The CDR3 is made up of 14 amino acids. The CDR3 nucleotides are TGCGCCAGCAGCCAAACTCCCCTCCTGGAGACCCAGTACTTC. Protein: CASSQTPLLETQYF.

The rearrangement joins TRBV28 to TRBJ2-1, with 8 bases fitting TRBD1. Germline V gene sequence: CDR1 MDHEN, CDR2 SYDVKM. With 6 bases clipped from V and 0 bases from J, the junction kept 7 bases outside the gene matches. The CDR3 is 16 residues long. The CDR3 loop reads CASSSWGQASYNEQFF. The CDR3 bases are TGTGCCAGCAGCTCATGGGGACAGGCCTCCTACAATGAGCAGTTCTTC.

There are a few counts of this clonotype. The chain employs TRBV5-1 and TRBJ2-5; D gene uncertain. The CDR3 is 14 amino acids. Per germline, CDR1 SGHRS and CDR2 YFSETQ. Trimming shortened V by 0 bases and J by 3 bases, and 9 bases separated the two germline ends. In DNA form, the CDR3 reads TGCGCCAGCAGCTTGGAGTCTTGGGAAGAGACCCAGTACTTC. Its protein is CASSLESWEETQYF.

Of note for this clonotype: At one boundary the junction diverges from the germline segment, which might be a read error. CDR3: CAWRASGSVDTRYF. CDR3 bases: TGTGCCTGGAGGGCGAGCGGGAGTGTAGATACGCGGTATTTT. The chain employs TRBV30 and TRBJ2-3, with TRBD2 identical over 8 bases. The CDR3 contains 14 residues. Germline values: CDR1 GTSNPN, CDR2 SVGIG (reference sequence).

V and J are TRBV5-6 and TRBJ2-5; either TRBD1 or TRBD2 may fit D (7 bases each). Trimming removed 4 bases at V and 9 bases at J, with 16 bases between. Germline lookup yields CDR1 SGHDT and CDR2 YYEEEE. This CDR3 has 13 residues. The chain's CDR3 is CASSAGTAGSQYF. For the CDR3, the DNA is TGTGCCAGCAGCGCCGGGACAGCGGGGTCCCAGTACTTC.

V gene TRBV11-2 combines with J gene TRBJ2-5; possible D gene TRBD1, 6 bases. The CDR3 covers 15 residues. Germline V gene sequence: CDR1 SGHAT, CDR2 FQNNGV. V gave up 5 bases and J gave up 5 bases, with 18 bases separating them. The CDR3 here is CASSNQRQVWETQYF. The CDR3 bases are TGTGCCAGCAGCAACCAACGACAGGTTTGGGAGACCCAGTACTTC.

The gene calls are TRBV6-5 and TRBJ2-5, with D possibly being TRBD2 (5 bases). V was pared by 0 bases and J by 7 bases, with 15 bases between. The CDR3 loop spans 15 amino acids. Germline-derived CDR1 and CDR2 are MNHEY and SVGAGI. The DNA for the CDR3 is TGTGCCAGCAGTTACTCGAGCTCTCTTGCGGGGACCCAGTACTTC. This sequence encodes CASSYSSSLAGTQYF.

On this clonotype itself: Just one base apart from a much larger clone, this may be a read error. The V and J genes are TRBV7-3 and TRBJ2-1, with D maybe TRBD2 (5 bases). The CDR3 contains 15 residues. V dropped 5 bases and J dropped 2 bases, with 13 bases sitting between them. CDR1 SGHTA and CDR2 FQGTGA come from the germline V gene. This CDR3 is CASSVLAGTYNEQFF. The CDR3 nucleotides read TGTGCCAGCAGCGTCCTGGCGGGTACCTACAATGAGCAGTTCTTC.

This clonotype was seen a few times. This chain connects TRBV30 to TRBJ1-1; D is undetermined. The CDR3 spans 13 residues. Germline-derived CDR1 and CDR2 are GTSNPN and SVGIG (reference sequence). Deletions cut 2 bases from V and 1 base from J, with 8 bases between. This CDR3 reads CAWSKTPNTEAFF. CDR3 nucleotide sequence: TGTGCCTGGAGTAAGACACCGAACACTGAAGCTTTCTTT.

This clonotype was observed a handful of times. The V gene is TRBV2, the J gene TRBJ2-7, with D tentatively TRBD1 (5 bases). The ends were cut back, 4 bases at V and 2 bases at J, with 12 bases in the middle. This CDR3 comprises 14 residues. Germline loops: CDR1 SNHLY, CDR2 FYNNEI. The CDR3 DNA follows: TGTGCCAGCAGTGGGGGAAGGGGAACCTACGAGCAGTACTTC. The encoded protein is CASSGGRGTYEQYF.

V and J are TRBV3-1 and TRBJ2-4; D remains unclear. The CDR3 contains 14 residues. Germline CDR1 reads LGHDT; CDR2 reads YNNKEL (reference sequence). Trimming left V 4 bases short and J 2 bases short, with 9 bases between. The CDR3: CASSLLETKNIQYF. The CDR3 DNA reads TGTGCCAGCAGCCTCCTGGAGACCAAAAACATTCAGTACTTC.

This clonotype was counted a few times. The chain joins TRBV20-1 to TRBJ1-2, with D possibly being TRBD1 (5 bases). CDR1 is DFQATT, CDR2 SNEGSKA, per germline (reference sequence). The ends were cut back, 1 base at V and 4 bases at J, with 16 bases in the middle. CDR3 size: 15 residues. CDR3 nucleotides: TGCAGTGCTAGAGCCCCTCTTCAGGGAAGCTATGGCTACACCTTC. Residues: CSARAPLQGSYGYTF.

In this sample, this clonotype turned up a few times. The genes are TRBV6-6 and TRBJ2-2; TRBD1 might be the D (5 bases). Germline lookup yields CDR1 MNHNY and CDR2 SVGAGI (reference sequence). The CDR3 has 16 residues. The germline V and J ends were trimmed by 7 bases and 3 bases, with 18 bases remaining between them. The DNA for the CDR3 is TGTGCCAGCACCTTAGGGGCTGCCGGCGACACCGGGGAGCTGTTTTTT. Amino acids: CASTLGAAGDTGELFF.

This clonotype was seen a handful of times. This chain connects TRBV20-1 to TRBJ2-7; 8 bases align to TRBD1. The germline V gene encodes CDR1 DFQATT and CDR2 SNEGSKA (reference sequence). V lost 0 bases, J lost 1 base, and 8 bases stayed unmatched. This CDR3 is built from 16 residues. CDR3 amino acids: CSARDPQGARSYEQYF. The CDR3 coding sequence is TGCAGTGCTAGAGATCCGCAGGGGGCGCGATCCTACGAGCAGTACTTC.

The V call is TRBV5-6, the J call TRBJ2-3; D call uncertain. V shed 6 bases and J shed 6 bases, with 17 bases lying between them. The CDR3 totals 14 residues. Germline-derived CDR1 and CDR2 are SGHDT and YYEEEE. The CDR3 region has the DNA TGTGCCAGCAAAGGTCAGGCCTTCGGGGATACGCAGTATTTT. It yields the protein CASKGQAFGDTQYF.

This clonotype was observed many times. The chain couples TRBV12-3 or TRBV12-4 to TRBJ1-2; perhaps TRBD1 as D (5 bases). This CDR3 region has 15 residues. V was shortened by 6 bases and J by 8 bases, with 22 bases between the two germline ends. DNA for the CDR3: TGTGCCAGCAGCATGACAGAAAAAACGTCAGTGGGCTACACCTTC. Protein: CASSMTEKTSVGYTF.

This clonotype occurred many times. The genes are TRBV3-1 and TRBJ1-2; D call uncertain. The CDR3 has 13 residues. The V end was cut by 1 base, the J end by 7 bases, with 10 bases between. Germline V gene data show CDR1 as LGHDT and CDR2 as YNNKEL (reference sequence). The chain's CDR3 is CASSQVVGGGYTF. CDR3 coding DNA: TGTGCCAGCAGCCAAGTGGTAGGCGGTGGCTACACCTTC.

Remarks on this clonotype: A much larger clone lies one base from this, so it may be a read error. The chain has TRBV6-6 and TRBJ2-4; D is undetermined. The V gene lost 4 bases and the J gene lost 13 bases, with 11 bases spanning the gap. Germline CDR1 MNHNY, CDR2 SVGAGI (reference sequence). This CDR3 contains 11 residues. As DNA, the CDR3 is TGTGCCAGCAGTTCCTCCCGCGGACAGTACTTC. Its protein product is CASSSSRGQYF.

This chain connects TRBV6-5 to TRBJ1-5; TRBD1 matches 9 bases. After removal of 4 bases from V and 5 bases from J, the junction contained 6 bases not matched to a gene. CDR1 is MNHEY and CDR2 is SVGAGI in the germline V gene. The CDR3 covers 15 residues. CDR3 coding DNA: TGTGCCAGCAGTTTTACGGGACAGGGTGATCAGCCCCAGCATTTT. Protein: CASSFTGQGDQPQHF.

This clonotype occurred a few times. This chain connects TRBV11-2 to TRBJ1-6; D ambiguous. V lost 5 bases and J 8 bases, leaving 10 bases between the germline ends. Per the germline V gene, CDR1 is SGHAT and CDR2 is FQNNGV. The CDR3 sequence is 13 residues long. DNA of the CDR3: TGTGCCAGCAGCCCCCGGACGCATTCACCCCTCCACTTT. It yields the protein CASSPRTHSPLHF.

To note about this clonotype: An end of the junction does not agree with germline; a read error may underlie this. The chain uses TRBV29-1 and TRBJ2-1; D ambiguous. Germline V gene sequence: CDR1 SQVTM, CDR2 ANQGSEA. The CDR3 spans 11 residues. The DNA of the CDR3 is TGCGGCGTTACTGGACGGGTTGAGCAGTTCTTC. It translates to CGVTGRVEQFF.

There are a few counts of this clonotype. The chain recombines TRBV20-1 with TRBJ2-3, with 12 positions matching TRBD2. The V gene's germline CDR1 is DFQATT and CDR2 SNEGSKA (reference sequence). This CDR3 spans 14 amino acids. After removal of 6 bases from V and 4 bases from J, the junction contained 5 bases not matched to a gene. This CDR3 reads CSAPPSGRADTQYF. Written as DNA, the CDR3 is TGCAGTGCCCCCCCTAGCGGGAGGGCAGATACGCAGTATTTT.

The rearrangement joins TRBV15 to TRBJ2-5; TRBD1 might be the D (6 bases). This CDR3 has 15 residues. Trimming took 1 base from V and 1 from J, leaving 10 bases between them. Per germline, CDR1 LNHNV and CDR2 YYDKDF (reference sequence). CDR3 amino acids: CATSRGQGTQETQYF. The CDR3 coding sequence is TGTGCCACCAGCAGAGGCCAGGGGACCCAAGAGACCCAGTACTTC.

V is TRBV5-1 and J is TRBJ2-3; tentatively, D is TRBD2 (6 bases). V was cut by 5 bases and J by 5 bases, with 21 bases left in between. The CDR3 is 16 amino acids. Germline V gene sequence: CDR1 SGHRS, CDR2 YFSETQ. The CDR3 nucleotides are TGCGCCAGCAGGCCCCGGGCCGGGGGTCTTGGAGATACGCAGTATTTT. It specifies CASRPRAGGLGDTQYF.

This clonotype was found a few times. The rearrangement uses TRBV5-1 and TRBJ2-7; TRBD1 matches at 11 bases. V gave up 0 bases and J gave up 6 bases; unmatched junction bases: 11. The CDR3 length is 17 residues. Looked up from germline, CDR1 is SGHRS and CDR2 is YFSETQ. The CDR3 nucleotides read TGCGCCAGCAGCTTGGGTGGGACAGGGGGTTCGTCTCGCGAGCAGTACTTC. Amino acids: CASSLGGTGGSSREQYF.